These 16 T cell receptor beta chains share one sample of origin, sequenced in a study of cytomegalovirus exposure and HLA in healthy donors. Generated by immunoSEQ multiplex PCR, the TCRdb table keeps only in-frame clones and is missing some. The sample carries under 200,000 clones, less than 90% recorded once. Sequencing was carried out using PBMCs. These receptors originate from a woman aged 18-30 years in good health and CMV-seronegative.

The chain links TRBV4-1 to TRBJ1-1, with D tentatively TRBD1 (5 bases). The CDR3 has 18 amino acids. The V gene lost 5 bases and the J gene lost 5 bases, with 27 bases spanning the gap. The germline gives CDR1 MGHRA, CDR2 YSYEKL. CDR3 sequence (DNA): TGCGCCAGCAGCACAAAGGTTACGGGGGGGTCTGAGAGGACTGAAGCTTTCTTT. It is translated as CASSTKVTGGSERTEAFF.

This clone has more than one count but fewer than ten. The rearrangement uses TRBV19 and TRBJ1-2, with D uncertain. V was clipped by 2 bases and J by 4 bases, with 14 bases between them. The CDR3 is 15 residues long. Germline CDR1 LNHDA, CDR2 SQIVND (reference sequence). The CDR3 bases are TGTGCCAGTAGTATACAACAGAGCCTCGGCTATGGCTACACCTTC. This encodes CASSIQQSLGYGYTF. The full variable domain, completed using reference TRBV19 and TRBJ1-2, is DGGITQSPKYLFRKEGQNVTLSCEQNLNHDAMYWYRQDPGQGLRLIYYSQIVNDFQKGDIAEGYSVSREKKESFPLTVTSAQKNPTAFYLCASSIQQSLGYGYTFGSGTRLTVV.

V gene TRBV29-1 combines with J gene TRBJ1-5; D not resolved. Trimming stripped 6 bases from V and 3 bases from J, with 12 bases between. Germline values: CDR1 SQVTM, CDR2 ANQGSEA. The CDR3 has 13 residues. CDR3 protein: CSVLAGFNQPQHF. CDR3 coding DNA: TGCAGCGTCCTCGCAGGCTTCAATCAGCCCCAGCATTTT.

This chain links TRBV9 with TRBJ2-1, with 11 nucleotides matching TRBD2. V was clipped by 3 bases and J by 2 bases; unmatched bases: 1. The germline CDR1 and CDR2 sequences are SGDLS and YYNGEE. This CDR3 is 15 amino acids long. The CDR3 sequence is CASSAGLAAYNEQFF. The CDR3 region has the DNA TGTGCCAGCAGCGCGGGACTAGCGGCCTACAATGAGCAGTTCTTC.

The rearrangement uses TRBV9 and TRBJ2-5; possibly TRBD1 for D (5 bases). CDR3 length: 15 amino acids. V was shortened by 0 bases and J by 5 bases, with 14 bases between the two germline ends. Germline assignment: CDR1 SGDLS and CDR2 YYNGEE. CDR3 sequence reads: CASSVGPGILETQYF. Written as DNA, the CDR3 is TGTGCCAGCAGCGTAGGGCCAGGGATATTGGAGACCCAGTACTTC. The full variable domain, with the rest looked up from reference TRBV9 and TRBJ2-5, is DSGVTQTPKHLITATGQRVTLRCSPRSGDLSVYWYQQSLDQGLQFLIQYYNGEERAKGNILERFSAQQFPDLHSELNLSSLELGDSALYFCASSVGPGILETQYFGPGTRLLVL.

This sequence joins TRBV4-3 and TRBJ1-2; 8 positions agree with TRBD1. V lost 1 base and J lost 3; bases outside the gene matches: 7. The CDR3 has 16 amino acids. The germline V gene encodes CDR1 LGHNA and CDR2 YSLEER. CDR3 loop: CASSQAVDRVDYGYTF. DNA of the CDR3: TGCGCCAGCAGCCAAGCTGTGGACAGGGTTGACTATGGCTACACCTTC.

CDR3 in DNA: TGTGCCAGCAGTGTAGACAGCCGCTCTGGAAACACCATATATTTT. This sequence encodes CASSVDSRSGNTIYF. The rearrangement links TRBV6-4 to TRBJ1-3, with D possibly being TRBD1 (5 bases). The germline gives CDR1 MRHNA, CDR2 SNTAGT. This CDR3 contains 15 residues. Trimming took 4 bases from V and 0 from J, leaving 10 bases between them.

The chain has TRBV19 and TRBJ1-6; the D is unclear. From germline, CDR1 is LNHDA and CDR2 SQIVND (reference sequence). V was trimmed by 9 bases and J by 8 bases, leaving 17 bases between them. This CDR3 region has 14 residues. CDR3 region: CASRTGGSDSPLHF. The CDR3, as DNA: TGTGCCAGCCGAACGGGAGGGAGCGATTCACCCCTCCACTTT.

CDR3: CASSPTGINQPQHF. CDR3 bases: TGCGCCAGCAGTCCAACAGGGATCAATCAGCCCCAGCATTTT. The chain couples TRBV5-1 to TRBJ1-5, with D possibly TRBD1 on 6 matching bases. The length of the CDR3 is 14 residues. V lost 5 bases and J lost 3, with 12 bases in between. CDR1 and CDR2 from the germline V gene are SGHRS and YFSETQ.

This clone was found once. The chain couples TRBV29-1 to TRBJ1-2; perhaps TRBD1 as D (5 bases). The CDR3 sequence is 15 residues long. CDR1 is SQVTM, CDR2 ANQGSEA, per germline. Trimming removed 3 bases from V and 4 bases from J, with 18 bases in between. CDR3 nucleotide sequence: TGCAGCGTTGAGGAGTTTGGGGCAGGGCGCTATGGCTACACCTTC. Its protein product is CSVEEFGAGRYGYTF.

The chain uses TRBV15 and TRBJ2-5; 10 nucleotides agree with TRBD2. This CDR3 is built from 16 residues. Germline CDR1 LNHNV, CDR2 YYDKDF (reference sequence). V lost 4 bases to trimming and J lost 2 bases; unmatched junction nucleotides: 7. The CDR3 loop is CATSTTSGALQETQYF. The DNA of the CDR3 is TGTGCCACCAGCACTACTAGCGGGGCCTTACAAGAGACCCAGTACTTC.

The table lists this clone with a few counts. Other DNA sequences in this specimen translate into the identical CDR3. The rearrangement links TRBV27 to TRBJ1-5; D not certain. Germline-derived CDR1 and CDR2 are MNHEY and SMNVEV (reference sequence). This CDR3 comprises 13 residues. Between the trimmed V and J ends, which lost 3 bases and 1 base, there was a span of 4 bases. The chain's CDR3 is CASSLGSNQPQHF. CDR3 coding DNA: TGTGCCAGCAGTTTGGGCAGCAATCAGCCCCAGCATTTT.

The chain has TRBV6-1 and TRBJ1-4, with D hard to call. This CDR3 has 15 amino acids. The V end lost 4 bases, the J end lost 0 bases, and 9 bases lay between the germline ends. Germline CDR1 MNHNS, CDR2 SASEGT. CDR3 nucleotides: TGTGCCAGCAGTGTGGCAGGTGCAACTAATGAAAAACTGTTTTTT. It encodes CASSVAGATNEKLFF.

This clone was recorded once. The chain employs TRBV7-2 and TRBJ1-5; D remains unclear. The CDR3 runs 14 residues. The germline V gene encodes CDR1 SGHTA and CDR2 FQGNSA. Between the trimmed V and J ends, which lost 1 base and 6 bases, there was a span of 10 bases. CDR3 DNA: TGTGCCAGCAGCTTAGTGGGCAGTACTCAGCCCCAGCATTTT. As protein: CASSLVGSTQPQHF.

The chain has TRBV2 and TRBJ2-4; D might be TRBD2 (5 bases). Per the germline V gene, CDR1 is SNHLY and CDR2 is FYNNEI. With 2 bases removed from V and 8 bases from J, the gap between germline ends came to 19 bases. This CDR3 region has 16 residues. CDR3 DNA: TGTGCCAGCAGTGAAAATGGGCCAGGAGGATTGGACATTCAGTACTTC. As protein: CASSENGPGGLDIQYF.

The chain links TRBV27 to TRBJ2-2; D is possibly TRBD1 (5 bases). The CDR3 has 15 residues. Per germline, CDR1 MNHEY and CDR2 SMNVEV (reference sequence). The V end lost 3 bases, the J end lost 6 bases, and 14 bases lay between the germline ends. The DNA of the CDR3 is TGTGCCAGCAGTTTGAGTCAGGGCGGCGCCGGGGAGCTGTTTTTT. Residues: CASSLSQGGAGELFF.